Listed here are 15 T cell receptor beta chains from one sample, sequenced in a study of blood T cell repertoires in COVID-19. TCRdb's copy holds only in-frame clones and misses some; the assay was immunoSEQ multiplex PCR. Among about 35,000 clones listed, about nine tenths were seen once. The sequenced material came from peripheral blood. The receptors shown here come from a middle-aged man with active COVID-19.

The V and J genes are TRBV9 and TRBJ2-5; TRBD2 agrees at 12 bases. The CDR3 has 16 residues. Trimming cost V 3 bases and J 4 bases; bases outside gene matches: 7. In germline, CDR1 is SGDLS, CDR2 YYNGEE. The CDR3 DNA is TGTGCCAGCAGCGGGTACGGACTAGCGGGAATAGAGACCCAGTACTTC. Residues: CASSGYGLAGIETQYF.

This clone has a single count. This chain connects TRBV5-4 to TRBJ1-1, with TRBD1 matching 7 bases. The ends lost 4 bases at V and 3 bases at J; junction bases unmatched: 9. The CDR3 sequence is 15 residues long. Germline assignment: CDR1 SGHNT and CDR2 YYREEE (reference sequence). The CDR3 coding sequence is TGTGCCAGCAGCCGACCAGACAGGGTCGACACTGAAGCTTTCTTT. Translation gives CASSRPDRVDTEAFF.

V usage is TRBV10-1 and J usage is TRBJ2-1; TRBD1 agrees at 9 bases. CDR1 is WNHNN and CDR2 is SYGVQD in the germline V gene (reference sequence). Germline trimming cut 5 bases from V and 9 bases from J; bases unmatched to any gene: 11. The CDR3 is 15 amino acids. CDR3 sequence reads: CASSSPGQGKFEQFF. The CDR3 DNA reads TGCGCCAGCAGTTCTCCGGGACAGGGAAAATTTGAGCAGTTCTTC.

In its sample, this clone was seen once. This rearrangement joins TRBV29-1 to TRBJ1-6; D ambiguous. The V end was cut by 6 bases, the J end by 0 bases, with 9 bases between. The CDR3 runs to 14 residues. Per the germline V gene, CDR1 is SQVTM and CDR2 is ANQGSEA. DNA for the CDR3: TGCAGCGTCTCGACGGGCTCCTATAATTCACCCCTCCACTTT. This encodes CSVSTGSYNSPLHF.

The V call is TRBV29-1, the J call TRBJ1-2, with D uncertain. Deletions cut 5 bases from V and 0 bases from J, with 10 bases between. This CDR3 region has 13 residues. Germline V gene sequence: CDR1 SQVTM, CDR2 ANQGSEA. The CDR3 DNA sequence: TGCAGCGTTCCCTCACGGGCTAACTATGGCTACACCTTC. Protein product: CSVPSRANYGYTF.

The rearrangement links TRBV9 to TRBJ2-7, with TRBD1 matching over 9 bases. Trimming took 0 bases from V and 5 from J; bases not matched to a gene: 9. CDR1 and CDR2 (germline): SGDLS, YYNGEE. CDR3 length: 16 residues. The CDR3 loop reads CASSVDYGTGYHEQYF. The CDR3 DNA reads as TGTGCCAGCAGCGTAGACTATGGGACAGGGTACCACGAGCAGTACTTC.

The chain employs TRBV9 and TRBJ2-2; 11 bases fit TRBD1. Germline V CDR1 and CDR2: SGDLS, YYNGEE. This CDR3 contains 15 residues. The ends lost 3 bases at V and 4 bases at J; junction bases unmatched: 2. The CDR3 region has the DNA TGTGCCAGCAGCGGGGACAGGGGGACCACCGGGGAGCTGTTTTTT. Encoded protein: CASSGDRGTTGELFF. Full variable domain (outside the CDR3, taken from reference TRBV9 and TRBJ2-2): DSGVTQTPKHLITATGQRVTLRCSPRSGDLSVYWYQQSLDQGLQFLIQYYNGEERAKGNILERFSAQQFPDLHSELNLSSLELGDSALYFCASSGDRGTTGELFFGEGSRLTVL.

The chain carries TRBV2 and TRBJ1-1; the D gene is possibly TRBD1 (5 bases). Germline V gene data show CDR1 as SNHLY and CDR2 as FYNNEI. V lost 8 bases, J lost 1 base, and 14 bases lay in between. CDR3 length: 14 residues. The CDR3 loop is CASGGGAWNTEAFF. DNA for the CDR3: TGTGCCAGCGGGGGGGGAGCCTGGAACACTGAAGCTTTCTTT.

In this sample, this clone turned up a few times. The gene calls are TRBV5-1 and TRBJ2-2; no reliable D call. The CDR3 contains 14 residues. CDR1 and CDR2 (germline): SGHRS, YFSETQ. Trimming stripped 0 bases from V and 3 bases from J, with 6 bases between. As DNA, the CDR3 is TGCGCCAGCAGCTTGGACAGTTACACCGGGGAGCTGTTTTTT. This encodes CASSLDSYTGELFF.

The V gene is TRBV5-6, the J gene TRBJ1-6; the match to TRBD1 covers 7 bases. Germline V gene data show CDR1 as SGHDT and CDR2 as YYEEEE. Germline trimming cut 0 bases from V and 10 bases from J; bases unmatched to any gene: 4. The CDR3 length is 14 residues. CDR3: CASSLGQGGSPLHF. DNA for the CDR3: TGTGCCAGCAGCTTGGGACAGGGTGGCTCACCCCTCCACTTT.

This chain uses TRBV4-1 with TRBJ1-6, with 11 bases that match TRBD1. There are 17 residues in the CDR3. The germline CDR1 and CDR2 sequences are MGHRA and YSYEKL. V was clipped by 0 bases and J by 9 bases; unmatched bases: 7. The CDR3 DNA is TGCGCCAGCAGCCAAGACGCAATAGGGACAGGGGGTTCACCCCTCCACTTT. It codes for CASSQDAIGTGGSPLHF.

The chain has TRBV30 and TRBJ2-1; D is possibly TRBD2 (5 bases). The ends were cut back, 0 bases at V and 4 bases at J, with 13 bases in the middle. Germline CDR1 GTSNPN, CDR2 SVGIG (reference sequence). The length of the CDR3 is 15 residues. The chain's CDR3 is CAWSVKGALYNEQFF. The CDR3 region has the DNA TGTGCCTGGAGTGTAAAGGGAGCCCTGTACAATGAGCAGTTCTTC.

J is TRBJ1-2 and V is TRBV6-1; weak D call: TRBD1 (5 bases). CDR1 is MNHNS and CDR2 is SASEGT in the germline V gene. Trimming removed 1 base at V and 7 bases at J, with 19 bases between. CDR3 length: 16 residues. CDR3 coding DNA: TGTGCCAGCAGTGAAGGGCAGGGTTGGGGTGTGGGTGGCTACACCTTC. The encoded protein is CASSEGQGWGVGGYTF.

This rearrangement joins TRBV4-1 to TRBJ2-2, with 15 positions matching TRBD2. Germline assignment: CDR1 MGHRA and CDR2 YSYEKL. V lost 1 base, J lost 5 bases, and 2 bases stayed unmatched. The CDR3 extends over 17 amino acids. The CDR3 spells CASSQAGTSGRTGELFF. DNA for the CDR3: TGCGCCAGCAGCCAAGCCGGGACTAGCGGGAGGACCGGGGAGCTGTTTTTT.

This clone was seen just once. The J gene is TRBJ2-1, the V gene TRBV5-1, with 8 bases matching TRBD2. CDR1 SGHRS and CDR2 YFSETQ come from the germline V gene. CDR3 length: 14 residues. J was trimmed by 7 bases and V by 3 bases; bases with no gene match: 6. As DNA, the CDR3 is TGCGCCAGCAGCTCGGGACTAGTAGGAAATGAGCAGTTCTTC. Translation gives CASSSGLVGNEQFF.